This T cell receptor (beta chain) was sequenced during a study of early T cells in non-severe SARS-CoV-2 infection listed by TCRdb under 2021. General notes on the study: TCR sequencing used bulk RNA from unsorted whole blood, so alpha and beta chains could not be paired. Findings and caveats that apply to the study as a whole: Matching against VDJdb was skewed toward anti-spike CD8 responses, likely underestimated virus-specific expansions, and missed private and CD4 specificities.

Set within a cohort of healthcare workers in London, UK, this nested case-control study involved weekly PCR testing of nasopharyngeal swabs along with blood sampling. Healthcare workers were recruited between 23 and 31 March 2020, during the week of the UK lockdown, and were followed weekly for up to about 15 weeks. CDR1 and CDR2 are drawn from the germline V gene: SGHRS, YFSETQ. The cysteine opens and the phenylalanine closes a CDR3 of 15 amino acids. The kept DNA is CDR3 alone, 45 bases in frame from the first base. V has 3 bases trimmed and J has 5 bases trimmed; junction bases matching no gene number 5. Receptor amplification or capture employed 5' RACE. Instrument used: NextSeq 500. To correct for sequencing error and PCR bias, the TCR library protocol tagged individual cDNA molecules with unique molecular identifiers. Both TCR alpha and beta chains were sequenced, and tight co-correlation was observed between alpha and beta sequence abundances in each sample. The study's own analysis went as follows. Decombinator V4 was used to perform V gene, J gene and CDR3 annotation of TCR sequences. Expanded TCRs were defined as changing significantly between any two time points under a Poisson model with p below 0.0001. TCR abundances were normalised to the total number of TCRs sequenced in each sample and reported as counts per million. MAIT TCRs were defined by TRAV1-2 paired with TRAJ12, TRAJ20 or TRAJ33, and iNKT TCRs by TRAV10 paired with TRAJ18. VDJdb, accessed 1 November 2021, was searched for CMV, EBV and SARS-CoV-2 annotated TCRs, excluding TCRs annotated for multiple antigens. Using fastp trimming at Q25 and MiXCR clonotype assembly, TCRdb reanalyzed the public sequencing data and kept in-frame beta chains. Each entry merges the rows of one CDR3 protein and shows their most common DNA and genes. These V and J calls derive from TCRdb rather than the authors' analysis. In this sample the table shows 57,000 or so distinct CDR3 sequences, around an eighth of which occur a single time. The ten largest clones take up about 5% of the sample.

The sample holds a few counts of this clonotype. It has no known antigen specificity. Base qualities are missing; no much larger clone stands one base away. Sequencing was carried out using whole blood. The receptor comes from an adult who was a healthcare worker with PCR-confirmed SARS-CoV-2 infection or an uninfected control (not recorded which). This receptor chain uses TRBV5-1 and TRBJ2-2; 9 bases in between match TRBD1. In nucleotides, the sequence is TGCGCCAGCAGCTGGGGACAGGGCTGGACCGGGGAGCTGTTTTTT. This yields the protein CASSWGQGWTGELFF.